The 4 T cell receptor beta chains given below trace back to one sample, sequenced in a study of identical twins. One entry per CDR3 protein results from TCRdb running MiXCR on the 5' RACE reads. Of around 500,000 distinct CDR3 sequences listed, more than 13% are singletons. This sample was also put to use in a study of yellow fever vaccine responses in identical twins.

Sequenced: CD4+ T cells sorted from blood. The receptors derive from a woman younger than 30 in good health.

The V gene is TRBV15, the J gene TRBJ2-2; 7 positions match TRBD1. Germline CDR1 reads LNHNV; CDR2 reads YYDKDF (reference sequence). This CDR3 has 15 residues. Losses at the gene ends were 3 bases for V and 4 bases for J; bases not matched to a gene: 5. The CDR3 DNA follows: TGTGCCACCAGCAGTGACAGGGTGGCCACCGGGGAGCTGTTTTTT. It specifies CATSSDRVATGELFF.

The rearrangement uses TRBV4-3 and TRBJ2-5, with 8 bases that match TRBD2. CDR3 length: 17 residues. Germline V lookup: CDR1 LGHNA, CDR2 YSLEER. After removal of 0 bases from V and 3 bases from J, the junction contained 9 bases not matched to a gene. This CDR3 reads CASSQDATPGGEETQYF. The CDR3 bases are TGCGCCAGCAGCCAAGATGCTACCCCGGGGGGGGAAGAGACCCAGTACTTC.

There are a few counts of this clonotype. The V and J genes are TRBV7-9 and TRBJ2-7; tentative D call: TRBD1 (6 bases). Trimming took off 5 bases at V and 3 bases at J, with 11 bases between the two ends. In germline, CDR1 is SEHNR, CDR2 FQNEAQ (reference sequence). This CDR3 comprises 13 residues. The CDR3 region is CASSQGQLYEQYF. In DNA, the CDR3 is TGTGCCAGCAGCCAAGGACAGCTCTACGAGCAGTACTTC. Variable domain in full (rest from reference TRBV7-9 and TRBJ2-7): DTGVSQNPRHKITKRGQNVTFRCDPISEHNRLYWYRQTLGQGPEFLTYFQNEAQLEKSRLLSDRFSAERPKGSFSTLEIQRTEQGDSAMYLCASSQGQLYEQYFGPGTRLTVT.

This clonotype has only a few counts. The chain couples TRBV27 to TRBJ2-7; 9 nucleotides match TRBD2. The CDR3 has 15 amino acids. Germline V gene lookup returns CDR1 MNHEY and CDR2 SMNVEV (reference sequence). After removal of 5 bases from V and 4 bases from J, the junction contained 9 bases not matched to a gene. CDR3 coding DNA: TGTGCCAGCAGTCTCCCGGGTAGCGGGAGATACGAGCAGTACTTC. Translated: CASSLPGSGRYEQYF.